The 14 T cell receptor beta chains presented below share a single source sample, sequenced in a study of breast tumors, draining lymph nodes, adjacent tissues. In TCRdb, the multiplex PCR reads were re-called with MiXCR into one record per CDR3 protein. The repertoire consists of approximately 230,000 distinct CDR3 sequences, with under 35% occurring once and the leading ten covering 3% to 4%. Samples came from axillary lymph nodes draining the breast cancer. Sequenced material: axillary lymph node tissue. The receptors come from a female donor with breast cancer. Some clones in this sample may be carry-over from other donors' samples.

This clonotype was seen many times. V and J are TRBV20-1 and TRBJ1-5, with D perhaps TRBD1 (5 bases). The CDR3 extends over 15 amino acids. Germline assignment: CDR1 DFQATT and CDR2 SNEGSKA (reference sequence). V was pared by 6 bases and J by 3 bases, with 18 bases between. CDR3 in DNA: TGCAGTGCCACTGGGGCGAATGGAGACAATCAGCCCCAGCATTTT. Translation: CSATGANGDNQPQHF.

This clonotype was detected a few times. Being one base from a much bigger clone, this may be a read error. The chain carries TRBV20-1 and TRBJ2-5; 10 bases map to TRBD1. The V segment lost 8 bases and the J segment 7 bases; nucleotides outside the gene matches: 13. The CDR3 loop spans 14 amino acids. CDR1 and CDR2 (germline): DFQATT, SNEGSKA (reference sequence). CDR3 DNA sequence: TGCAGTATCAACCCCGGGACAGGGGACGCGACCCAGTACTTC. Its translation: CSINPGTGDATQYF.

This clonotype was detected many times. The chain uses TRBV5-1 and TRBJ1-2; the D gene is possibly TRBD1 (5 bases). Trimming took off 5 bases at V and 8 bases at J, with 19 bases between the two ends. CDR1 SGHRS and CDR2 YFSETQ come from the germline V gene. CDR3 length: 14 amino acids. This CDR3 is CASRPPGTGRGYTF. In DNA, the CDR3 is TGCGCCAGCAGACCACCCGGGACCGGACGGGGCTACACCTTC.

This clonotype was recorded many times. The chain recombines TRBV10-1 with TRBJ2-1; 8 bases align to TRBD1. Per germline, CDR1 WNHNN and CDR2 SYGVQD (reference sequence). This CDR3 spans 13 amino acids. With 5 bases clipped from V and 7 bases from J, the junction kept 4 bases outside the gene matches. CDR3 nucleotide sequence: TGCGCCAGCAGTTCGCGACAGGGGAATGAGCAGTTCTTC. Translating gives CASSSRQGNEQFF.

The chain uses TRBV2 and TRBJ1-1, with D maybe TRBD1 (5 bases). V was clipped by 6 bases and J by 1 base, with 9 bases between them. The germline CDR1 and CDR2 sequences are SNHLY and FYNNEI. The length of the CDR3 is 13 residues. The CDR3 spells CASRKTENTEAFF. The CDR3, as DNA: TGTGCCAGCAGAAAGACAGAGAACACTGAAGCTTTCTTT.

This clonotype came up many times. V gene TRBV6-1 combines with J gene TRBJ1-2; a possible D gene is TRBD1 (5 bases). Trimming took 10 bases from V and 7 from J, leaving 19 bases between them. Germline values: CDR1 MNHNS, CDR2 SASEGT. This CDR3 has 13 amino acids. The CDR3 DNA reads as TGTGCCAACCTAAGCCCAGGGCGGGGTGGCTACACCTTC. This sequence encodes CANLSPGRGGYTF.

This clonotype was seen a handful of times. The gene calls are TRBV14 and TRBJ2-1, with TRBD1 matching over 9 bases. V was pared by 4 bases and J by 4 bases, with 5 bases of the junction left unmatched. The germline V gene has CDR1 SGHDN and CDR2 FVKESK. The CDR3 extends over 15 amino acids. CDR3: CASSRGQGKYNEQFF. The DNA of the CDR3 is TGTGCCAGCAGCCGAGGACAGGGGAAGTACAATGAGCAGTTCTTC. Full variable domain (rest looked up from reference TRBV14 and TRBJ2-1): EAGVTQFPSHSVIEKGQTVTLRCDPISGHDNLYWYRRVMGKEIKFLLHFVKESKQDESGMPNNRFLAERTGGTYSTLKVQPAELEDSGVYFCASSRGQGKYNEQFFGPGTRLTVL.

The gene calls are TRBV5-8 and TRBJ1-1; perhaps TRBD1 as D (6 bases). V was pared by 3 bases and J by 2 bases, with 11 bases between. CDR1 is SGHTS and CDR2 is YDEGEE in the germline V gene. This CDR3 is built from 14 residues. The CDR3 protein is CASSSPDSNTEAFF. CDR3 nucleotides: TGTGCCAGCAGCTCTCCGGACAGTAACACTGAAGCTTTCTTT.

This clonotype was seen at least ten times. The V and J genes are TRBV19 and TRBJ1-2, with no clear D. From germline, CDR1 is LNHDA and CDR2 SQIVND (reference sequence). V lost 3 bases and J 14 bases, leaving 13 bases between the germline ends. The CDR3 contains 11 residues. In DNA form, the CDR3 reads TGTGCCAGTAGTATTGGGGTTGGGCAGACCTTC. It is translated as CASSIGVGQTF.

CDR3 sequence reads: CATTGQGVNYGYTF. The CDR3 region has the DNA TGTGCCACCACGGGACAGGGGGTTAACTATGGCTACACCTTC. The gene calls are TRBV24-1 and TRBJ1-2; 11 positions agree with TRBD1. The CDR3 extends over 14 amino acids. Germline V gene sequence: CDR1 KGHDR, CDR2 SFDVKD. J lost 1 base, V lost 8 bases, and 2 bases had no gene match.

The rearrangement joins TRBV20-1 to TRBJ1-6; D possibly corresponds to TRBD1 (5 bases). Trimming removed 6 bases at V and 12 bases at J, with 15 bases between. CDR1 is DFQATT and CDR2 is SNEGSKA in the germline V gene (reference sequence). The CDR3 has 12 residues. The CDR3 region has the DNA TGCAGTGCGGGGGTTCGGGAAGGACCCCTCCACTTT. Translated: CSAGVREGPLHF.

This clonotype has more than one count but fewer than ten. The J gene is TRBJ2-3, the V gene TRBV27; TRBD2 matches at 13 bases. The CDR3 extends over 14 amino acids. Germline-derived CDR1 and CDR2 are MNHEY and SMNVEV (reference sequence). V lost 8 bases and J lost 4; bases outside the gene matches: 3. The CDR3 is CASGTSGKPDTQYF. The DNA for the CDR3 is TGTGCCAGCGGGACTAGCGGGAAACCAGATACGCAGTATTTT.

This clonotype has a count of ten or more. The gene calls are TRBV12-3 or TRBV12-4 and TRBJ2-7, with TRBD2 matching over 13 bases. The ends lost 6 bases at V and 0 bases at J; junction bases unmatched: 2. This CDR3 spans 15 amino acids. The CDR3 is CASSGTSGDSYEQYF. CDR3 nucleotide sequence: TGTGCCAGCAGCGGGACTAGCGGGGACTCCTACGAGCAGTACTTC.

This clonotype was seen only once. The chain recombines TRBV7-9 with TRBJ1-4; the match to TRBD1 covers 9 bases. V shed 5 bases, J shed 8 bases, and the junction held 12 bases outside the gene matches. Germline V gene sequence: CDR1 SEHNR, CDR2 FQNEAQ (reference sequence). The CDR3 runs to 16 residues. The CDR3 reads CASSPQPGQGPEKLFF. CDR3 nucleotides: TGTGCCAGCAGCCCCCAACCGGGACAGGGTCCGGAAAAACTGTTTTTT.